This T cell receptor (beta chain) was identified in a study of cytomegalovirus exposure and HLA in healthy donors. Overall study results and limits: Overall, around 160 TCR beta chains were annotated as cytomegalovirus-associated.

This CDR3 is 14 amino acids long. The V gene's germline CDR1 is SGHDT and CDR2 YYEEEE. Trimming left V 2 bases short and J 3 bases short, with 9 bases between. The PCR ran on 60 Vbeta and 13 Jbeta primers. Some clones are missing from TCRdb's copy, which holds only in-frame ones; the method was immunoSEQ multiplex PCR. The sample lists 150,000 to 200,000 clones; less than 80% were seen once. Comment on this clone: The antigen is undetermined.

The clonotype was recovered from a man in his forties in good health and CMV-seronegative. The chain has TRBV5-6 and TRBJ2-4; D is possibly TRBD1 (5 bases). Sample: PBMCs. The CDR3 nucleotides read TGTGCCAGCAGCTTTTCAGGGTACAAAAACATTCAGTACTTC. Encoded protein: CASSFSGYKNIQYF.